The clone carrying this T cell receptor (beta chain) was counted at least ten times. This sample's time point: after trial treatment. The treatment was: LDRT plus nivolumab, ipilimumab, low-dose cyclophosphamide and aspirin (RACIN trial). Trimming removed 2 bases from V and 4 bases from J, with 10 bases in between. The CDR3 totals 14 residues. Germline V gene sequence: CDR1 SGHRS, CDR2 YFSETQ. The sample comes from a study of low-dose radiotherapy and immunotherapy resistance in tumors. Study background: Daily intake of oral aspirin 300 mg by patients lasted four cycles and began on cycle 1 day 1.

Amplification, which lasted roughly 20 PCR cycles, used a constant-region primer and V-primer adapter to amplify TCRs. TCRdb ran MiXCR on the reads and lists one entry per CDR3 protein. The sample shows roughly 50,000 distinct CDR3 sequences, roughly 31% of them seen only once. Sequenced here: PBMCs, sampled after low-dose radiotherapy plus immunotherapy. The receptor comes from a male donor with rectosigmoid adenocarcinoma. The V and J genes are TRBV5-1 and TRBJ2-1; D ambiguous. The CDR3 here is CASSLGNQYNEQFF. The CDR3 DNA follows: TGCGCCAGCAGCTTAGGGAATCAATACAATGAGCAGTTCTTC.